This T cell receptor beta chain was sequenced during a study of cytotoxic CD8 clonotypes in ibrutinib-treated CLL. Background on the study: The sample average was about 270,000 productive templates and 94,082 productive rearrangements. Broader study findings: Clonality went up at ibrutinib response and then declined back toward baseline at progression.

This clone was seen only a few times. What it recognizes is unknown. The CDR3 runs 14 residues. Deletions cut 4 bases from V and 0 bases from J, with 7 bases between. Germline V gene lookup returns CDR1 SGHKS and CDR2 YYEKEE (reference sequence). Clones were read by immunoSEQ multiplex PCR, and TCRdb kept only the in-frame ones, dropping some. The table records roughly 250,000 clones, 60% to 75% of them present only once. Specimen: PBMCs, collected after 24 months of ibrutinib treatment. The sequence was collected from a human donor with chronic lymphocytic leukemia. The chain couples TRBV5-5 to TRBJ2-2, with D tentatively TRBD2 (5 bases). This chain's CDR3 is CASSRDPNTGELFF. CDR3 nucleotides: TGTGCCAGCAGCCGGGATCCGAACACCGGGGAGCTGTTTTTT.